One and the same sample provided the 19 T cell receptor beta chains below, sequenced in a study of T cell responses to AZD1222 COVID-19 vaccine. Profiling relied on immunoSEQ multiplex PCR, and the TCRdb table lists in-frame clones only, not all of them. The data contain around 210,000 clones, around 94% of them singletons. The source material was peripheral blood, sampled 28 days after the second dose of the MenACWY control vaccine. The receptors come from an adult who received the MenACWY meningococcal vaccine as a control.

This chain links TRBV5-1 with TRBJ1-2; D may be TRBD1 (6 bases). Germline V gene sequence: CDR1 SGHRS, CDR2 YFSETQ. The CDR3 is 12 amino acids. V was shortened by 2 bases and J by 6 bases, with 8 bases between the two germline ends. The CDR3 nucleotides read TGCGCCAGCAGCTTCTCAGGGGATGGCTACACCTTC. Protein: CASSFSGDGYTF. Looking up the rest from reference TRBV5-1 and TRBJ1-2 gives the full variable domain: KAGVTQTPRYLIKTRGQQVTLSCSPISGHRSVSWYQQTPGQGLQFLFEYFSETQRNKGNFPGRFSGRQFSNSRSEMNVSTLELGDSALYLCASSFSGDGYTFGSGTRLTVV.

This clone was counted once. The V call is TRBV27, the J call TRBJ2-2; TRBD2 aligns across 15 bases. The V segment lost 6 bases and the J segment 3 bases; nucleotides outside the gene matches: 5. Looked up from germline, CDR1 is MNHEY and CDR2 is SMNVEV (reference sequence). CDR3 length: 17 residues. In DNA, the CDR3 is TGTGCCAGCAGGGGACTAGCGGGAGGCCGGGACACCGGGGAGCTGTTTTTT. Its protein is CASRGLAGGRDTGELFF.

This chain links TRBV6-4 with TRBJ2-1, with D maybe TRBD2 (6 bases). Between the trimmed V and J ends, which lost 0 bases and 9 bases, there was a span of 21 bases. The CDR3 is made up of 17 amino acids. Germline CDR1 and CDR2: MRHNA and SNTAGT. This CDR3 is CASSDSSSSVAGVEQFF. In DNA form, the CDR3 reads TGTGCCAGCAGTGACTCATCCTCTAGCGTCGCCGGGGTTGAGCAGTTCTTC.

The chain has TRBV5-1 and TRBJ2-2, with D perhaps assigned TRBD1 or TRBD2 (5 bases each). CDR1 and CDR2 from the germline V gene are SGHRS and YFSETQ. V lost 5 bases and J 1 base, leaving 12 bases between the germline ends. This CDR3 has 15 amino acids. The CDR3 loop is CASRPGTVNTGELFF. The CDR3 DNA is TGCGCCAGCAGACCCGGGACCGTGAACACCGGGGAGCTGTTTTTT.

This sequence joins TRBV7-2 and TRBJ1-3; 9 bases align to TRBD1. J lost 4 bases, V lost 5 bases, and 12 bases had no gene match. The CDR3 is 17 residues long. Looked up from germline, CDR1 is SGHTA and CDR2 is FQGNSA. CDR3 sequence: CASSVLQGASLGNTIYF. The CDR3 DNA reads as TGTGCCAGCAGCGTTTTACAGGGGGCTTCTTTGGGAAACACCATATATTTT. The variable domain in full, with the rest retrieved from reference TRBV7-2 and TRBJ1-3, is GAGVSQSPSNKVTEKGKDVELRCDPISGHTALYWYRQSLGQGLEFLIYFQGNSAPDKSGLPSDRFSAERTGGSVSTLTIQRTQQEDSAVYLCASSVLQGASLGNTIYFGEGSWLTVV.

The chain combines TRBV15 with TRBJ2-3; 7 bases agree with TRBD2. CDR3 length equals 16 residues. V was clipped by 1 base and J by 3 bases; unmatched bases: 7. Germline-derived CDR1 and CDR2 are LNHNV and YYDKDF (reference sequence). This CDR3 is CATSRALAARTDTQYF. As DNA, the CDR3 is TGTGCCACCAGCAGAGCTCTAGCGGCACGGACAGATACGCAGTATTTT.

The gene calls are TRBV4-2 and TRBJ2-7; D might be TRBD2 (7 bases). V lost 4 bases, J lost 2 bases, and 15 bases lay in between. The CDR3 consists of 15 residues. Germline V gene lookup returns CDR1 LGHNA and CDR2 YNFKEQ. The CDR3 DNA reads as TGTGCCAGCAGCCCCCCGGTGGGGGGGCCCTACGAGCAGTACTTC. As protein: CASSPPVGGPYEQYF.

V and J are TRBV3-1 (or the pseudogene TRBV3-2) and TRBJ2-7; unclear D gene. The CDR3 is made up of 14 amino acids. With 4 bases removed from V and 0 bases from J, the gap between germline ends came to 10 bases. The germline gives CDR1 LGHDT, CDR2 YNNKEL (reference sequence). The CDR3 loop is CASSPGPASYEQYF. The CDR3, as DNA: TGTGCCAGCAGCCCCGGGCCTGCCTCCTACGAGCAGTACTTC.

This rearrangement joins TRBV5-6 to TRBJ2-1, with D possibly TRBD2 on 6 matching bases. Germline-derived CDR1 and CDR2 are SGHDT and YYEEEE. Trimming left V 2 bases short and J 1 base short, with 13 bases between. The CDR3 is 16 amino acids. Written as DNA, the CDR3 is TGTGCCAGCAGCTTCCGCGGGGACTGGTCCTACAATGAGCAGTTCTTC. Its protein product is CASSFRGDWSYNEQFF.

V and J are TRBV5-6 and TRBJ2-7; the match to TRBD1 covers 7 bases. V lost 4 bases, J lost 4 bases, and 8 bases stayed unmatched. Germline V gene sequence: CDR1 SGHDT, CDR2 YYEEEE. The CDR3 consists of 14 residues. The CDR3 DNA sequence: TGTGCCAGCAGCACCGGGACAGCCCGGTACGAGCAGTACTTC. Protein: CASSTGTARYEQYF.

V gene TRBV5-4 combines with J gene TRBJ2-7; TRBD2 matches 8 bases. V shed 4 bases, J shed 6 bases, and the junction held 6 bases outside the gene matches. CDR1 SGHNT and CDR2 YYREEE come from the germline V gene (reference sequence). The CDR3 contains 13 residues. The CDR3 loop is CASSPGLVGEQYF. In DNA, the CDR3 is TGTGCCAGCAGCCCGGGACTAGTTGGCGAGCAGTACTTC.

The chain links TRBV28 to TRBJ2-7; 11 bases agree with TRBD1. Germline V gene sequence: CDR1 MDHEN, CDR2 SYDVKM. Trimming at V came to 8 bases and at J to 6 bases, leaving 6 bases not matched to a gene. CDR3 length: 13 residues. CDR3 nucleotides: TGTGCCAGCCGGACAGGGGGCAAGAGCGAGCAGTACTTC. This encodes CASRTGGKSEQYF.

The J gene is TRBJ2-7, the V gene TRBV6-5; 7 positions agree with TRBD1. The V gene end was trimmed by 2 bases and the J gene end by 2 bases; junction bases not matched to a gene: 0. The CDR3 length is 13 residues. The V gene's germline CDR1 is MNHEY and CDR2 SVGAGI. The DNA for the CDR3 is TGTGCCAGCAGTTACAGGGGGCCCTACGAGCAGTACTTC. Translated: CASSYRGPYEQYF.

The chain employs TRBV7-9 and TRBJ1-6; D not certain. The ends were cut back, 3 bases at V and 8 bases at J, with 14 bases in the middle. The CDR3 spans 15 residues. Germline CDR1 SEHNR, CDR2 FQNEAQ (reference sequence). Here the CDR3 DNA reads TGTGCCAGCAGCTTGGTTGCAGGACCCTATTCACCCCTCCACTTT. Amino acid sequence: CASSLVAGPYSPLHF.

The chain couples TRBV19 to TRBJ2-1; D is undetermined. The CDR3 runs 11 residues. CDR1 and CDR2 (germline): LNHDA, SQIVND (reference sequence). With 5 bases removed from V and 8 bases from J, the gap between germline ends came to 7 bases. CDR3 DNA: TGTGCCAGTAGTTTCTTACATGAGCAGTTCTTC. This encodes CASSFLHEQFF.

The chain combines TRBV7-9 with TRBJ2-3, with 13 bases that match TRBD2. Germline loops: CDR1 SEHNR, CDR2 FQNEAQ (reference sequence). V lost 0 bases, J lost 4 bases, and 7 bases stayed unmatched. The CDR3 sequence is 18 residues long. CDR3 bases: TGTGCCAGCAGCTTAGCGCCGGGACTAGCGGGGCGGCCAGATACGCAGTATTTT. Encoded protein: CASSLAPGLAGRPDTQYF. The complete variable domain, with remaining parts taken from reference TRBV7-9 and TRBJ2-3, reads DTGVSQNPRHKITKRGQNVTFRCDPISEHNRLYWYRQTLGQGPEFLTYFQNEAQLEKSRLLSDRFSAERPKGSFSTLEIQRTEQGDSAMYLCASSLAPGLAGRPDTQYFGPGTRLTVL.

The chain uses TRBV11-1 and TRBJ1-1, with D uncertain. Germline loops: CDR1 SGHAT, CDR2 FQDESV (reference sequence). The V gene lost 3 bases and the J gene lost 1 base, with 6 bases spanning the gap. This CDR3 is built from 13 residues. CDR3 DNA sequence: TGTGCCAGCAGCTTTATAGAGAACACTGAAGCTTTCTTT. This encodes CASSFIENTEAFF.

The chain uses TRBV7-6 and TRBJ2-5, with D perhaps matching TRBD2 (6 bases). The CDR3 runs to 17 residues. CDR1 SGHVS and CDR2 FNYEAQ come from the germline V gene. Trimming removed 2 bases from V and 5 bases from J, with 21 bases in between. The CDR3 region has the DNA TGTGCCAGCAGCTTACTTTCGCTGGGGGGTAGAACGGAGACCCAGTACTTC. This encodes CASSLLSLGGRTETQYF.

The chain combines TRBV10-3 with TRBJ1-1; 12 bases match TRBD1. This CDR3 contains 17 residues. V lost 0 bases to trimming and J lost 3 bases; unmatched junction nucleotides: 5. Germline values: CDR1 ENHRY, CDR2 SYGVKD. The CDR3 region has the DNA TGTGCCATCAGTGAGTCGGGACAGGGGGCTGGTTACACTGAAGCTTTCTTT. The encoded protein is CAISESGQGAGYTEAFF.